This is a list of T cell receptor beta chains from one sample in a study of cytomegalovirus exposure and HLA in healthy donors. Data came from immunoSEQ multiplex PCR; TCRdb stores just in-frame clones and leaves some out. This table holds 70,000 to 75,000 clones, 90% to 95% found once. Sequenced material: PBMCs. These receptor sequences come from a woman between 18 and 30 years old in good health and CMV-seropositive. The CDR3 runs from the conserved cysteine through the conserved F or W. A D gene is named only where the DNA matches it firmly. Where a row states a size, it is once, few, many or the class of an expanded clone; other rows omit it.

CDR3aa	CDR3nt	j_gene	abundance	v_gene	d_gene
CALAGGPWETQYF	TGTGCCTTAGCGGGAGGGCCCTGGGAGACCCAGTACTTC	TRBJ2-5	.	TRBV7-7	TRBD2
CASSEPLADNYGYTF	TGTGCCAGCAGTGAACCACTGGCGGATAACTATGGCTACACCTTC	TRBJ1-2	.	TRBV2	.
CASSQDRGWNSPLHF	TGCGCCAGCAGCCAGGACAGGGGATGGAATTCACCCCTCCACTTT	TRBJ1-6	.	TRBV5-1	TRBD1
CASSLTMLAGGRGTQYF	TGTGCCAGCAGCTTAACGATGCTAGCGGGAGGCCGTGGTACGCAGTATTTT	TRBJ2-3	.	TRBV7-2	TRBD2
CASSFGQDITNYGYTF	TGTGCCAGCAGTTTTGGACAGGACATTACCAACTATGGCTACACCTTC	TRBJ1-2	once	TRBV6-5	TRBD1
CASSPGQGQETQYF	TGTGCCAGCAGCCCCGGACAGGGTCAAGAGACCCAGTACTTC	TRBJ2-5	.	TRBV7-3	TRBD1
CASSIDPEGEENTEAFF	TGTGCCAGTAGTATAGACCCAGAGGGAGAGGAGAACACTGAAGCTTTCTTT	TRBJ1-1	.	TRBV19	.
CASSPATGTQPQHF	TGTGCCAGCTCACCCGCGACAGGGACCCAGCCCCAGCATTTT	TRBJ1-5	.	TRBV18	TRBD1
CASGRHPLGQPTTYYYGYTF	TGTGCTAGTGGTCGCCACCCCCTCGGACAACCCACAACTTATTACTATGGCTACACCTTC	TRBJ1-2	.	TRBV12-5	.
CASTRGGANEQFF	TGTGCCAGCACCCGGGGAGGGGCCAATGAGCAGTTCTTC	TRBJ2-1	.	TRBV25-1	TRBD2
CASSSRQMNTEAFF	TGTGCCAGTAGTTCTCGACAGATGAACACTGAAGCTTTCTTT	TRBJ1-1	.	TRBV19	.
CASSLGTGSEKLFF	TGCGCCAGCAGCCTCGGGACAGGTAGCGAAAAACTGTTTTTT	TRBJ1-4	few	TRBV5-1	TRBD1
CSVEDTGAANEKLFF	TGCAGCGTTGAAGATACAGGGGCGGCTAATGAAAAACTGTTTTTT	TRBJ1-4	.	TRBV29-1	TRBD1
CASSLRTYEQYF	TGTGCCAGCAGCTTGCGAACCTACGAGCAGTACTTC	TRBJ2-7	.	TRBV7-9	.
CASSSQTGTSGRSYNEQFF	TGTGCCAGCAGTAGCCAGACCGGGACTAGCGGGAGGTCCTACAATGAGCAGTTCTTC	TRBJ2-1	once	TRBV7-9	TRBD2
CAWSSLRGMGGYTF	TGTGCCTGGAGTTCCCTTAGGGGGATGGGCGGCTACACCTTC	TRBJ1-2	.	TRBV30	.
CASSRRGGRALDGELFF	TGTGCCAGCAGTCGCCGCGGCGGGAGGGCCTTGGACGGGGAGCTGTTTTTT	TRBJ2-2	once	TRBV11-2	TRBD2
CASSPQGAQDYGYTF	TGTGCCAGCAGCCCACAGGGGGCGCAGGACTATGGCTACACCTTC	TRBJ1-2	.	TRBV14	TRBD1
CASSPLAEPSRETFF	TGCGCCAGCAGTCCCCTGGCCGAGCCTTCTCGGGAAACTTTCTTT	TRBJ1-1	once	TRBV4-1	.
CASSSLTLAKNIQYF	TGTGCCAGCAGCTCGCTCACATTAGCCAAAAACATTCAGTACTTC	TRBJ2-4	.	TRBV7-9	.
CASSPRTGWYQPQHF	TGCGCCAGCAGCCCGCGGACAGGGTGGTATCAGCCCCAGCATTTT	TRBJ1-5	.	TRBV5-1	TRBD1
CASSPLEGNEQFF	TGCGCCAGCAGCCCACTTGAGGGAAATGAGCAGTTCTTC	TRBJ2-1	.	TRBV4-3	.
CASSGGLANEQFF	TGCGCCAGCAGCGGCGGACTAGCCAATGAGCAGTTCTTC	TRBJ2-1	once	TRBV5-1	TRBD2
CASSWGVHMNTEAFF	TGTGCCAGCAGCTGGGGGGTACACATGAACACTGAAGCTTTCTTT	TRBJ1-1	.	TRBV5-5	.
CSVEVRGDLGTEAFF	TGCAGCGTTGAGGTTAGGGGCGACCTGGGCACTGAAGCTTTCTTT	TRBJ1-1	.	TRBV29-1	.
CASRYRGTEAFF	TGTGCCAGTAGATACAGGGGCACTGAAGCTTTCTTT	TRBJ1-1	.	TRBV19	TRBD1
CASSLVLGLAGVFPNAYEQYF	TGTGCCAGCAGTTTAGTCCTCGGACTAGCGGGAGTCTTCCCCAATGCCTACGAGCAGTACTTC	TRBJ2-7	.	TRBV28	TRBD2
CASSATGTYEQYF	TGTGCCAGCAGTGCGACAGGGACCTACGAGCAGTACTTC	TRBJ2-7	.	TRBV27	TRBD1
CASSEDPSRGAGNQPQHF	TGTGCCAGCAGTGAAGACCCCAGCAGGGGGGCTGGCAATCAGCCCCAGCATTTT	TRBJ1-5	.	TRBV2	TRBD1
CASGTGDNTIYF	TGTGCCAGCGGGACAGGGGACAACACCATATATTTT	TRBJ1-3	.	TRBV7-7	TRBD1
CASSPRTANYGYTF	TGTGCCAGCAGCCCCCGGACAGCTAACTATGGCTACACCTTC	TRBJ1-2	.	TRBV7-9	.
CASRRPGQGSYEQYF	TGTGCCAGCAGGAGACCGGGACAGGGTTCTTACGAGCAGTACTTC	TRBJ2-7	.	TRBV11-2	TRBD1
CASSLEEGDEKLFF	TGTGCCAGCAGTCTAGAGGAAGGGGATGAAAAACTGTTTTTT	TRBJ1-4	.	TRBV9	.
CASSPGQGASFYNEQFF	TGTGCCAGCAGTCCGGGACAGGGGGCGAGTTTCTACAATGAGCAGTTCTTC	TRBJ2-1	.	TRBV27	TRBD1
CASSLSGGSYEQYF	TGTGCCAGCAGTTTATCAGGGGGCTCCTACGAGCAGTACTTC	TRBJ2-7	.	TRBV27	.
CATSREVTDSYEQYF	TGTGCCACCAGCAGAGAAGTAACAGATTCCTACGAGCAGTACTTC	TRBJ2-7	.	TRBV15	.
CASSYAGVRMGYTF	TGTGCCAGCAGTTACGCGGGGGTACGGATGGGCTACACCTTC	TRBJ1-2	.	TRBV6-5	.
CASRTRDRETQYF	TGTGCCAGCCGGACTAGGGACCGGGAGACCCAGTACTTC	TRBJ2-5	.	TRBV19	TRBD2
CASSPRGHEDNQPQHF	TGTGCCAGCAGCCCCCGGGGACATGAAGACAATCAGCCCCAGCATTTT	TRBJ1-5	.	TRBV6-4	.
CASDLQGQANYGYTF	TGTGCCAGCGATCTTCAGGGACAGGCAAACTATGGCTACACCTTC	TRBJ1-2	.	TRBV7-2	TRBD1
CAIREGQGPYNEQFF	TGTGCCATCAGGGAGGGACAGGGTCCCTACAATGAGCAGTTCTTC	TRBJ2-1	.	TRBV10-3	TRBD1